The rows below give T cell receptor beta chains drawn from one sample of a study of T cells in Graves' hyperthyroidism and ophthalmopathy. TCRdb reanalysed the multiplex PCR reads using MiXCR and keeps one entry per CDR3 protein. The sample contains some 770,000 distinct CDR3 sequences, about 15% of which appear only once. Sequencing used blood. These receptors all come from a man aged 18 to 29 with Graves' hyperthyroidism. CDR3s include the opening cysteine and the closing phenylalanine or tryptophan. The D gene is left open where the match is weak. Rows may omit the clone size; those that give it use once, few, many or a size class.

J gene | CDR3 length | V gene | clone size | D gene | CDR3 protein | CDR3 DNA
TRBJ2-3 | 15 | TRBV5-1 | few | NA | CASSFGSSGTDTQYF | TGCGCCAGCAGCTTCGGTTCTAGCGGCACAGATACGCAGTATTTT
TRBJ2-5 | 16 | TRBV20-1 | many | TRBD1 | CSAPLLPGQGPETQYF | TGCAGTGCACCCCTGCTACCGGGACAGGGTCCAGAGACCCAGTACTTC
TRBJ2-6 | 15 | TRBV2 | NA | NA | CASRDRTAGANVLTF | TGTGCCAGCAGGGACAGAACCGCTGGGGCCAACGTCCTGACTTTC
TRBJ2-7 | 15 | TRBV12-3/TRBV12-4 | many | TRBD2 | CASSPLGLAGREQYF | TGTGCCAGCAGTCCTCTGGGACTAGCGGGCAGAGAGCAGTACTTC
TRBJ1-6 | 14 | TRBV5-1 | many | NA | CASSLEGGNSPLHF | TGCGCCAGCAGCTTGGAGGGAGGGAATTCACCCCTCCACTTT
TRBJ2-7 | 15 | TRBV12-3/TRBV12-4 | few | NA | CASSLGGAGVHEQYF | TGTGCCAGCAGTTTAGGGGGGGCGGGAGTACACGAGCAGTACTTC
TRBJ2-7 | 15 | TRBV4-1 | NA | NA | CASSQDLAGIDEQYF | TGCGCCAGCAGCCAAGATCTGGCGGGGATCGACGAGCAGTACTTC
TRBJ2-1 | 13 | TRBV14 | once | TRBD1 | CASSRTGVAPQFF | TGTGCCAGCAGCCGTACAGGGGTAGCGCCCCAGTTCTTC
TRBJ1-6 | 16 | TRBV2 | few | NA | CASSEAGGGVVAPLHF | TGTGCCAGCAGTGAAGCGGGGGGAGGGGTGGTAGCACCCCTCCACTTT
TRBJ1-1 | 14 | TRBV11-3 | many | NA | CASSLTRIDSEAFF | TGTGCCAGCAGCTTAACCAGGATTGACTCTGAAGCTTTCTTT
TRBJ1-2 | 16 | TRBV5-6 | many | TRBD1 | CASSLEGGQGDYGYTF | TGTGCCAGCAGCTTGGAAGGGGGACAGGGGGACTATGGCTACACCTTC
TRBJ2-5 | 16 | TRBV27 | many | NA | CASTYPLGRFQETQYF | TGTGCCAGCACATACCCGTTGGGGCGGTTCCAAGAGACCCAGTACTTC
TRBJ2-7 | 15 | TRBV20-1 | few | NA | CSARDLIGGGYEQYF | TGCAGTGCTAGAGATCTCATTGGAGGAGGCTACGAGCAGTACTTC
TRBJ2-2 | 14 | TRBV6-2/TRBV6-3 | few | NA | CASSYSYREGELFF | TGTGCCAGCAGTTACTCCTACAGGGAGGGGGAGCTGTTTTTT
TRBJ1-4 | 14 | TRBV2 | few | NA | CATTSDRFDEKLFF | TGTGCCACGACAAGTGACAGGTTCGATGAAAAACTGTTTTTT
TRBJ2-7 | 14 | TRBV6-1 | many | NA | CASSLRDAVYEQYF | TGTGCCAGCAGTTTACGGGACGCAGTTTACGAGCAGTACTTC
TRBJ2-3 | 16 | TRBV24-1 | NA | NA | CATSDPGPETTDTQYF | TGTGCCACCAGTGATCCGGGACCCGAGACCACAGATACGCAGTATTTT
TRBJ2-7 | 19 | TRBV6-8 | many | TRBD1 | CASSYSIPRTGRVAYEQYF | TGTGCCAGCAGTTACTCGATCCCCCGGACAGGAAGAGTCGCCTACGAGCAGTACTTC
TRBJ2-3 | 13 | TRBV20-1 | NA | TRBD1 | CSAQGEKADTQYF | TGCAGTGCCCAGGGGGAAAAGGCAGATACGCAGTATTTT
TRBJ2-2 | 14 | TRBV2 | many | NA | CASRIQGGTGELFF | TGTGCCAGCAGAATCCAGGGGGGGACCGGGGAGCTGTTTTTT
TRBJ2-7 | 13 | TRBV28 | many | NA | CASSFYGTYEQYF | TGTGCCAGCAGTTTCTACGGAACCTACGAGCAGTACTTC